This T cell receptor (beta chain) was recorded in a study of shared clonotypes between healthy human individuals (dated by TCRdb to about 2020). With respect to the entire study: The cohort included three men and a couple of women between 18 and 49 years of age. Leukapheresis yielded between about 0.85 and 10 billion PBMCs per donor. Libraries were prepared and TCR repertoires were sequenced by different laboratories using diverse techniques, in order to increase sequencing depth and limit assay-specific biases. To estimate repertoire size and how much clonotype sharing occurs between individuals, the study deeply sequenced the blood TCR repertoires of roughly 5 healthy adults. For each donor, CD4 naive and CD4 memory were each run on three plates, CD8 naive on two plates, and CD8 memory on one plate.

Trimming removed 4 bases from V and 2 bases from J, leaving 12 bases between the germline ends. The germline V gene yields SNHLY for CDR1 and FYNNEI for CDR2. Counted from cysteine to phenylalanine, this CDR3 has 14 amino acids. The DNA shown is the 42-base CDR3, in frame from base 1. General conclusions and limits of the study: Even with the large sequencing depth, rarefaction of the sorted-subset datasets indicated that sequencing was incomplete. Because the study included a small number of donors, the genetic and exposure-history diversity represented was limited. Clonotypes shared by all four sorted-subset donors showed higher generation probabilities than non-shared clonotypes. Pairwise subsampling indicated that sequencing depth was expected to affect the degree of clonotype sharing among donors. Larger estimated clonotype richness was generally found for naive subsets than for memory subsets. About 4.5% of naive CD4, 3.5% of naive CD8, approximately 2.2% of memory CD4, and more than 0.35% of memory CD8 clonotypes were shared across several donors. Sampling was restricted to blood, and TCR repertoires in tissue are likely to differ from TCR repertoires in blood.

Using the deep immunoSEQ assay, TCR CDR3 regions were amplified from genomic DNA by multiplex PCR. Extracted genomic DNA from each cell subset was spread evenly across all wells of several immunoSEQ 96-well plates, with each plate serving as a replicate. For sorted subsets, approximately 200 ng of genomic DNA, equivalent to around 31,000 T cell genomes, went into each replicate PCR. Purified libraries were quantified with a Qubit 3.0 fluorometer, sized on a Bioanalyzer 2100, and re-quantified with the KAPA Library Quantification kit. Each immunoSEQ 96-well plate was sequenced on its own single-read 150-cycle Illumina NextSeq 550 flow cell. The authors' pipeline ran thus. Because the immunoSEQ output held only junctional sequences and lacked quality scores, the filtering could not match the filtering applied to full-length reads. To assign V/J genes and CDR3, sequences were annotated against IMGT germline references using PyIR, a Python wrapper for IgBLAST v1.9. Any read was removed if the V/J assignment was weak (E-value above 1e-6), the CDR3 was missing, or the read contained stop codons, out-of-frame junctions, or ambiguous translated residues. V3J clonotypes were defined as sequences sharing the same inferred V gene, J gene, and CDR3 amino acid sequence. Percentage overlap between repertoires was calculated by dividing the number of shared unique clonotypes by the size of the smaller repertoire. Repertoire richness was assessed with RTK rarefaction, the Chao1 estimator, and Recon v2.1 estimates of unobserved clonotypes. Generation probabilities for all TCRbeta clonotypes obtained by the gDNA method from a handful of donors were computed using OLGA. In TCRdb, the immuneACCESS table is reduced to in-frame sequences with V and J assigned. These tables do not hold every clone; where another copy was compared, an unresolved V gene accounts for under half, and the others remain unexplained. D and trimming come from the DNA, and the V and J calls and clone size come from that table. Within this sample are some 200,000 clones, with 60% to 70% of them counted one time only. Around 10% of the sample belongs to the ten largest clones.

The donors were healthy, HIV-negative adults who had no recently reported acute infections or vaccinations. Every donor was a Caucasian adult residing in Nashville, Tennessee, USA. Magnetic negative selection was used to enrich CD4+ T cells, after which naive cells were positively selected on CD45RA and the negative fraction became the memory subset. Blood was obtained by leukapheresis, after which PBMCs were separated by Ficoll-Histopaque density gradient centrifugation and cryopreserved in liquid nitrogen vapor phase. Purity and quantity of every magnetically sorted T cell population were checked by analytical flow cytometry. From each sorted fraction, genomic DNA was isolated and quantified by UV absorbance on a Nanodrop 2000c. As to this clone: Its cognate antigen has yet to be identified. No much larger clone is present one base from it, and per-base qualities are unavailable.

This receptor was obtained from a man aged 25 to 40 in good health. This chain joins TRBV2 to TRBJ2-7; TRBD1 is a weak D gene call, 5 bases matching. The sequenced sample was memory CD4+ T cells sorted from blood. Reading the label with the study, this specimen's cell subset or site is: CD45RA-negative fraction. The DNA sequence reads TGTGCCAGCAGTGGAGGCAGGGTTCCCTACGAGCAGTACTTC. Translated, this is CASSGGRVPYEQYF.